These 22 T cell receptor beta chains were all obtained from the same sample, sequenced in a study of blood T cell repertoires in COVID-19. Clones were read by immunoSEQ multiplex PCR, and TCRdb kept only the in-frame ones, dropping some. The sample holds over 85,000 clones, about nine tenths seen once. Specimen: peripheral blood. Receptors originate from a woman aged 50 to 60 with COVID-19, enrolled during active disease.

This clone was seen more than once but under ten times. J is TRBJ1-1 and V is TRBV12-3 or TRBV12-4, with a weak D call TRBD1 (5 bases). Trimming took off 6 bases at V and 8 bases at J, with 16 bases between the two ends. The CDR3 sequence is 13 residues long. The DNA of the CDR3 is TGTGCCAGCAGCTTTCTCCTTCAGGGAGAAGCTTTCTTT. Protein product: CASSFLLQGEAFF.

This chain connects TRBV11-2 to TRBJ2-7; D call uncertain. Trimming removed 7 bases at V and 4 bases at J, with 8 bases between. The CDR3 contains 11 residues. Germline CDR1 and CDR2: SGHAT and FQNNGV. CDR3 sequence reads: CASMGVYEQYV. The CDR3 DNA follows: TGTGCCAGCATGGGCGTGTACGAGCAGTACGTC.

The gene calls are TRBV7-2 and TRBJ1-6; 7 bases agree with TRBD1. V shed 4 bases, J shed 4 bases, and the junction held 10 bases outside the gene matches. The CDR3 covers 17 residues. Germline CDR1 is SGHTA and CDR2 is FQGNSA. CDR3 region: CASSSPQGSPYNSPLHF. DNA of the CDR3: TGTGCCAGCAGCTCGCCACAGGGGTCACCGTATAATTCACCCCTCCACTTT.

This rearrangement joins TRBV7-9 to TRBJ2-5; 8 nucleotides align to TRBD1. Germline V CDR1 and CDR2: SEHNR, FQNEAQ (reference sequence). J was trimmed by 5 bases and V by 3 bases; bases with no gene match: 8. CDR3 length: 15 residues. The CDR3 sequence is CASSFRGQVEETQYF. The CDR3 DNA is TGTGCCAGCAGCTTTAGGGGACAGGTCGAGGAGACCCAGTACTTC.

The sample holds a few counts of this clone. The V and J genes are TRBV5-1 and TRBJ2-7; D might be TRBD2 (6 bases). The V end lost 4 bases, the J end lost 7 bases, and 15 bases lay between the germline ends. This CDR3 is built from 13 residues. CDR1 is SGHRS and CDR2 is YFSETQ in the germline V gene. The CDR3 DNA reads as TGCGCCAGCAGCCTGGGAGGAGGCTTAGAGCAGTACGTC. It is translated as CASSLGGGLEQYV.

This clone occurred a few times. The chain employs TRBV29-1 and TRBJ1-3; the match to TRBD1 covers 8 bases. Germline V gene sequence: CDR1 SQVTM, CDR2 ANQGSEA. The CDR3 spans 15 residues. The V segment lost 6 bases and the J segment 4 bases; nucleotides outside the gene matches: 11. Here the CDR3 reads CSVETGAVAGNTIYF. The CDR3 DNA is TGCAGCGTGGAGACAGGGGCCGTCGCGGGAAACACCATATATTTT.

The J gene is TRBJ1-3, the V gene TRBV28; TRBD1 matches at 8 bases. CDR3 length: 13 residues. The germline gives CDR1 MDHEN, CDR2 SYDVKM. J lost 4 bases, V lost 5 bases, and 1 base had no gene match. DNA for the CDR3: TGTGCCAGCAGTACAGGGGGGGGAAACACCATATATTTT. This translates into CASSTGGGNTIYF.

The genes are TRBV15 and TRBJ2-3, with unresolved D. CDR1 and CDR2 from the germline V gene are LNHNV and YYDKDF (reference sequence). The CDR3 spans 12 residues. V was clipped by 0 bases and J by 13 bases, with 11 bases between them. The CDR3 sequence is CATSRDPDTEYF. CDR3 nucleotides: TGTGCCACCAGCAGAGATCCCGACACGGAGTATTTT.

This chain links TRBV7-8 with TRBJ2-7, with 8 bases aligning to TRBD1. V shed 5 bases, J shed 3 bases, and the junction held 9 bases outside the gene matches. The germline V gene has CDR1 SGHVS and CDR2 FQNEAQ. This CDR3 comprises 15 residues. CDR3 DNA sequence: TGTGCCAGCAGCCTTCTGGGACAGGTAGGCTACGAGCAGTACTTC. Translation gives CASSLLGQVGYEQYF.

The rearrangement uses TRBV5-1 and TRBJ2-5, with 8 bases identical to TRBD2. Trimming removed 4 bases from V and 1 base from J; junction bases left unmatched: 3. This CDR3 spans 14 amino acids. Germline V lookup: CDR1 SGHRS, CDR2 YFSETQ. DNA of the CDR3: TGCGCCAGCAGCGGACGGGGGGGCCAAGAGACCCAGTACTTC. Its translation: CASSGRGGQETQYF.

V usage is TRBV11-3 and J usage is TRBJ2-5, with 8 bases identical to TRBD1. The V and J ends lost 5 bases and 5 bases, in that order; junction bases with no gene match: 13. The CDR3 runs 16 residues. Germline CDR1 is SGHNT and CDR2 is YENEEA. In nucleotides, the CDR3 is TGTGCCAGCAGCCCCCGTTTCGGACAGGGCACTGAGACCCAGTACTTC. Residues: CASSPRFGQGTETQYF.

The J gene is TRBJ1-2, the V gene TRBV5-1; 8 nucleotides agree with TRBD1. CDR1 is SGHRS, CDR2 YFSETQ, per germline. V trimming: 2 bases; J trimming: 5 bases; junction bases outside the gene matches: 2. The CDR3 has 13 amino acids. CDR3: CASSFDRGYGYTF. DNA for the CDR3: TGCGCCAGCAGCTTTGACAGGGGTTATGGCTACACCTTC.

For the CDR3, the DNA is TGTGCCACCAGTGATTTAGGCAGGGTCGGGGAGCTGTTTTTT. It translates to CATSDLGRVGELFF. This rearrangement joins TRBV24-1 to TRBJ2-2; the D gene is possibly TRBD1 (5 bases). Germline lookup yields CDR1 KGHDR and CDR2 SFDVKD. V lost 1 base to trimming and J lost 7 bases, with 9 bases between them. The CDR3 is made up of 14 amino acids.

This chain joins TRBV11-2 and TRBJ1-3; D is undetermined. The CDR3 runs to 15 residues. The V end lost 0 bases, the J end lost 2 bases, and 8 bases lay between the germline ends. Germline CDR1 and CDR2: SGHAT and FQNNGV. In DNA form, the CDR3 reads TGTGCCAGCAGCTTAGAGTCCGGGACTGGAAACACCATATATTTT. Residues: CASSLESGTGNTIYF.

The chain employs TRBV9 and TRBJ1-3; 7 nucleotides match TRBD1. After removal of 3 bases from V and 3 bases from J, the junction contained 6 bases not matched to a gene. Germline V CDR1 and CDR2: SGDLS, YYNGEE. The CDR3 covers 15 residues. CDR3 bases: TGTGCCAGCAGCGACAGGGGACCGATTGGAAACACCATATATTTT. It encodes CASSDRGPIGNTIYF.

The genes are TRBV7-9 and TRBJ2-4; tentative D call: TRBD1 (5 bases). Per the germline V gene, CDR1 is SEHNR and CDR2 is FQNEAQ (reference sequence). This CDR3 is 13 amino acids long. V was trimmed by 3 bases and J by 5 bases, leaving 8 bases between them. DNA of the CDR3: TGTGCCAGCAGCTTGCCAGGGCAAAACATTCAGTACTTC. Its protein product is CASSLPGQNIQYF. Supplemented by reference TRBV7-9 and TRBJ2-4, the full variable domain reads DTGVSQNPRHKITKRGQNVTFRCDPISEHNRLYWYRQTLGQGPEFLTYFQNEAQLEKSRLLSDRFSAERPKGSFSTLEIQRTEQGDSAMYLCASSLPGQNIQYFGAGTRLSVL.

The CDR3 here is CASSPTGRERDTQYF. The CDR3 nucleotides read TGTGCCAGCAGCCCCACCGGGCGGGAGAGAGATACGCAGTATTTT. The rearrangement uses TRBV7-6 and TRBJ2-3; 7 bases match TRBD2. The junction had 10 bases not matched to a gene; V was cut back by 5 bases and J by 5 bases. This CDR3 spans 15 amino acids. Germline V gives CDR1 SGHVS, CDR2 FNYEAQ.

This chain connects TRBV2 to TRBJ2-2, with no clear D. Germline assignment: CDR1 SNHLY and CDR2 FYNNEI. With 6 bases removed from V and 5 bases from J, the gap between germline ends came to 10 bases. The length of the CDR3 is 13 residues. CDR3: CASRETSTGELFF. In DNA, the CDR3 is TGTGCCAGCAGAGAGACAAGTACCGGGGAGCTGTTTTTT.

The count of this clone is one. This chain joins TRBV3-1 (or the pseudogene TRBV3-2) and TRBJ1-4, with a weak D call TRBD1 (5 bases). Between the trimmed V and J ends, which lost 0 bases and 4 bases, there was a span of 27 bases. This CDR3 spans 21 amino acids. Germline assignment: CDR1 LGHDT and CDR2 YNNKEL (reference sequence). CDR3 bases: TGTGCCAGCAGCCAAGATGGCGAAAGATCGACCCTAGGGGCAGGTAATGAAAAACTGTTTTTT. Translated: CASSQDGERSTLGAGNEKLFF.

The rearrangement links TRBV4-1 to TRBJ1-5, with D perhaps matching TRBD1 (6 bases). CDR1 is MGHRA, CDR2 YSYEKL, per germline. Trimming shortened V by 0 bases and J by 1 base, and 13 bases separated the two germline ends. The CDR3 loop spans 17 amino acids. The CDR3 protein is CASSQETRQGSNQPQHF. The DNA for the CDR3 is TGCGCCAGCAGCCAAGAAACAAGGCAGGGGAGCAATCAGCCCCAGCATTTT.

This sequence joins TRBV24-1 and TRBJ1-1; TRBD1 might be the D (6 bases). This CDR3 has 16 residues. CDR1 and CDR2 (germline): KGHDR, SFDVKD. V was pared by 5 bases and J by 2 bases, with 17 bases between. The CDR3 DNA follows: TGTGCCACCAGTGTTAACAGGGTAGGGGCCAACACTGAAGCTTTCTTT. It specifies CATSVNRVGANTEAFF.

V gene TRBV5-1 combines with J gene TRBJ2-3, with TRBD1 identical over 7 bases. This CDR3 has 14 amino acids. Losses at the gene ends were 2 bases for V and 2 bases for J; bases not matched to a gene: 2. Per the germline V gene, CDR1 is SGHRS and CDR2 is YFSETQ. The CDR3 protein is CASSFEGATDTQYF. The CDR3 DNA follows: TGCGCCAGCAGCTTCGAGGGGGCCACAGATACGCAGTATTTT. The entire variable domain, with the rest obtained from reference TRBV5-1 and TRBJ2-3, is as follows: KAGVTQTPRYLIKTRGQQVTLSCSPISGHRSVSWYQQTPGQGLQFLFEYFSETQRNKGNFPGRFSGRQFSNSRSEMNVSTLELGDSALYLCASSFEGATDTQYFGPGTRLTVL.